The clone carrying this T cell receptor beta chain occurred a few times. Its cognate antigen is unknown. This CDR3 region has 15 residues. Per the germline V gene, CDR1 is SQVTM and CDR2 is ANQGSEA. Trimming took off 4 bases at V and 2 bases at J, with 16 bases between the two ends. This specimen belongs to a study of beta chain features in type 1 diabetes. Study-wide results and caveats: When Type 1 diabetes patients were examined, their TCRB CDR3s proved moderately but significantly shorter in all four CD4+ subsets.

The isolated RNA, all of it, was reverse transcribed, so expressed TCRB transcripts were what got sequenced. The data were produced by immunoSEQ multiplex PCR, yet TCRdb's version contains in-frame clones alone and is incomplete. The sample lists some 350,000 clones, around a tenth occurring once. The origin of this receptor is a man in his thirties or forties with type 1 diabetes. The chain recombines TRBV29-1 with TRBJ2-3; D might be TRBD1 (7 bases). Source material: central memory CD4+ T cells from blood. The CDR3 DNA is TGCAGCGTTGGGGGGGCAGGGGGAGTCACAGATACGCAGTATTTT. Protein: CSVGGAGGVTDTQYF.